The 28 T cell receptor beta chains in this list originate from one sample, sequenced in a study of blood T cell repertoires in COVID-19. Here immunoSEQ multiplex PCR was the method, and the copy in TCRdb shows in-frame clones only, minus some. The data contain hundreds of thousands of clones, approximately 86% of them singletons. The sequenced material came from peripheral blood. The receptors come from a woman in her 70s with COVID-19, enrolled during active disease.

J is TRBJ2-2 and V is TRBV27, with a tentative D call TRBD2 (5 bases). V was trimmed by 7 bases and J by 5 bases, leaving 11 bases between them. Germline assignment: CDR1 MNHEY and CDR2 SMNVEV (reference sequence). The CDR3 consists of 13 residues. Here the CDR3 DNA reads TGTGCCAGCAAGCGGACCGTTACCGGGGAGCTGTTTTTT. Protein sequence: CASKRTVTGELFF.

This chain links TRBV5-1 with TRBJ2-7, with TRBD1 identical over 8 bases. The CDR3 sequence is 16 residues long. The V and J ends lost 5 bases and 5 bases, in that order; junction bases with no gene match: 15. Looked up from germline, CDR1 is SGHRS and CDR2 is YFSETQ. CDR3 nucleotides: TGCGCCAGCAGAGAGACACCCCGGGCAGGGGGCAACGAGCAGTACTTC. Protein: CASRETPRAGGNEQYF.

V gene TRBV10-3 combines with J gene TRBJ2-5; 12 nucleotides agree with TRBD2. V lost 10 bases to trimming and J lost 5 bases; unmatched junction nucleotides: 2. CDR3 length: 12 residues. CDR1 is ENHRY, CDR2 SYGVKD, per germline. The CDR3 bases are TGTGCCACTAGCGGGGGGGCCGAGACCCAGTACTTC. Translating gives CATSGGAETQYF.

This clone appeared a few times. This chain uses TRBV3-1 (or the pseudogene TRBV3-2) with TRBJ2-2; tentative D call: TRBD1 (6 bases). The germline V gene has CDR1 LGHDT and CDR2 YNNKEL (reference sequence). V lost 5 bases and J lost 3, with 13 bases in between. CDR3 length equals 15 residues. The CDR3 reads CASSRIEGDTGELFF. DNA of the CDR3: TGTGCCAGCAGCAGAATCGAGGGGGACACCGGGGAGCTGTTTTTT.

The chain has TRBV15 and TRBJ2-1, with 7 bases identical to TRBD1. This CDR3 spans 13 amino acids. After removal of 5 bases from V and 9 bases from J, the junction contained 7 bases not matched to a gene. Germline CDR1 is LNHNV and CDR2 is YYDKDF (reference sequence). CDR3 residues: CATSFRYRGEQFF. In DNA form, the CDR3 reads TGTGCCACCAGCTTCCGATACAGGGGTGAGCAGTTCTTC.

CDR3 region: CASSIPKTGHNEQFF. The CDR3 coding sequence is TGTGCCAGTAGTATCCCCAAGACAGGGCACAATGAGCAGTTCTTC. This rearrangement joins TRBV19 to TRBJ2-1; 7 nucleotides agree with TRBD1. The germline V gene encodes CDR1 LNHDA and CDR2 SQIVND (reference sequence). The CDR3 totals 15 residues. V shed 3 bases and J 5 bases; nucleotides not matched to a gene: 7.

This chain links TRBV7-2 with TRBJ2-7, with 8 positions matching TRBD2. CDR1 is SGHTA, CDR2 FQGNSA, per germline. This CDR3 is built from 15 residues. The J segment lost 2 bases and the V segment lost 5 bases, leaving 8 bases of the junction unmatched. The CDR3 protein is CASSPQAGGTYEQYF. Here the CDR3 DNA reads TGTGCCAGCAGCCCCCAGGCGGGGGGAACCTACGAGCAGTACTTC.

V usage is TRBV10-1 and J usage is TRBJ1-1; 7 nucleotides align to TRBD1. J gave up 2 bases and V 5 bases, and 14 bases lay outside the gene matches. This CDR3 is built from 17 residues. Germline loops: CDR1 WNHNN, CDR2 SYGVQD (reference sequence). The CDR3 region has the DNA TGCGCCAGCAGTCCCATACAGGGGCCCCCGCGAAACACTGAAGCTTTCTTT. It specifies CASSPIQGPPRNTEAFF.

The chain couples TRBV27 to TRBJ1-4, with D perhaps TRBD1 (5 bases). Germline V gene sequence: CDR1 MNHEY, CDR2 SMNVEV (reference sequence). The V end was cut by 4 bases, the J end by 3 bases, with 9 bases between. This CDR3 spans 14 amino acids. DNA for the CDR3: TGTGCCAGCAGTTCTTTAGGGGCTAATGAAAAACTGTTTTTT. The encoded protein is CASSSLGANEKLFF.

The CDR3 reads CASSLLMSTEAFF. The CDR3 nucleotides are TGCGCCAGCAGCTTACTCATGTCCACTGAAGCTTTCTTT. V usage is TRBV5-1 and J usage is TRBJ1-1; D gene ambiguous. From germline, CDR1 is SGHRS and CDR2 YFSETQ. Trimming shortened V by 2 bases and J by 4 bases, and 9 bases separated the two germline ends. CDR3 length: 13 residues. Full variable domain (remainder filled in from reference TRBV5-1 and TRBJ1-1): KAGVTQTPRYLIKTRGQQVTLSCSPISGHRSVSWYQQTPGQGLQFLFEYFSETQRNKGNFPGRFSGRQFSNSRSEMNVSTLELGDSALYLCASSLLMSTEAFFGQGTRLTVV.

This clone was seen only a few times. V is TRBV27 and J is TRBJ1-2, with TRBD1 identical over 7 bases. The CDR3 covers 14 residues. Per the germline V gene, CDR1 is MNHEY and CDR2 is SMNVEV (reference sequence). The ends lost 6 bases at V and 4 bases at J; junction bases unmatched: 8. This CDR3 is CASSTGQAGYGYTF. The CDR3 DNA reads TGTGCCAGCAGCACCGGACAGGCTGGCTATGGCTACACCTTC.

The V call is TRBV2, the J call TRBJ2-7, with 12 bases fitting TRBD2. The germline V gene encodes CDR1 SNHLY and CDR2 FYNNEI. The CDR3 loop spans 15 amino acids. With V trimmed by 6 bases and J by 5 bases, 8 bases remained unmatched. The CDR3 here is CASRDRTSGDNEQYF. Here the CDR3 DNA reads TGTGCCAGCAGGGACCGGACTAGCGGGGACAACGAGCAGTACTTC.

V is TRBV10-2 and J is TRBJ2-3; D perhaps matches TRBD2 (7 bases). The CDR3 is made up of 16 amino acids. V was pared by 6 bases and J by 2 bases, with 18 bases between. CDR1 and CDR2 (germline): WSHSY, SAAADI. DNA for the CDR3: TGCGCCAGCAGCAGTGAGGGGGGGACGGCCACAGATACGCAGTATTTT. Protein product: CASSSEGGTATDTQYF.

The V call is TRBV29-1, the J call TRBJ2-7; TRBD2 matches at 7 bases. Germline CDR1 is SQVTM and CDR2 is ANQGSEA. This CDR3 spans 11 amino acids. CDR3: CSATSSDEQYF. The CDR3 coding sequence is TGCAGTGCGACTAGCTCTGACGAGCAGTACTTC.

The chain combines TRBV6-2 or TRBV6-3 with TRBJ1-1; D is undetermined. V was pared by 4 bases and J by 7 bases, with 7 bases between. Germline V gene lookup returns CDR1 MNHEY and CDR2 SVGEGT. This CDR3 is 11 amino acids long. The DNA for the CDR3 is TGTGCCAGCAGTTTTAGTGGTGAAGCTTTCTTT. Translated, it gives CASSFSGEAFF.

This clone was recorded only once. The chain carries TRBV19 and TRBJ1-1, with D unclear. Germline V lookup: CDR1 LNHDA, CDR2 SQIVND (reference sequence). The CDR3 is made up of 10 amino acids. V gave up 8 bases and J gave up 11 bases, with 12 bases separating them. The CDR3 sequence is CASGLTGAFF. The CDR3 coding sequence is TGTGCCAGTGGGCTCACGGGGGCTTTCTTT.

The J gene is TRBJ1-2, the V gene TRBV9; possible D gene TRBD1, 6 bases. From germline, CDR1 is SGDLS and CDR2 YYNGEE. The CDR3 is 15 residues long. With 2 bases removed from V and 8 bases from J, the gap between germline ends came to 19 bases. CDR3 protein: CASSVRDRGAGGYTF. The CDR3 coding sequence is TGTGCCAGCAGCGTCCGAGATCGGGGGGCAGGAGGCTACACCTTC.

The rearrangement uses TRBV6-5 and TRBJ1-5, with 7 bases matching TRBD1. The germline gives CDR1 MNHEY, CDR2 SVGAGI. This CDR3 is 14 amino acids long. Losses at the gene ends were 0 bases for V and 7 bases for J; bases not matched to a gene: 3. The CDR3 DNA reads TGTGCCAGCAGTTACTCGACAGGGCACCAGCCCCAGCATTTT. It yields the protein CASSYSTGHQPQHF.

V usage is TRBV28 and J usage is TRBJ1-2; TRBD1 matches 7 bases. The CDR3 contains 16 residues. J lost 1 base, V lost 8 bases, and 13 bases had no gene match. Germline V lookup: CDR1 MDHEN, CDR2 SYDVKM. The CDR3 region is CASHTALRDSNYGYTF. DNA of the CDR3: TGTGCCAGCCATACTGCTCTGAGGGACAGTAACTATGGCTACACCTTC.

V and J are TRBV2 and TRBJ1-2; D remains ambiguous. CDR1 and CDR2 (germline): SNHLY, FYNNEI. Trimming removed 11 bases from V and 5 bases from J, with 15 bases in between. This CDR3 has 12 amino acids. The CDR3 DNA is TGTGCCTCCCAGCCGGGATTTTATGGCTACACCTTC. This sequence encodes CASQPGFYGYTF.

The J gene is TRBJ1-1, the V gene TRBV7-2; D gene unclear. Trimming took 3 bases from V and 0 from J, leaving 11 bases between them. CDR3 size: 15 residues. From germline, CDR1 is SGHTA and CDR2 FQGNSA. CDR3 amino acids: CASSLAGTLNTEAFF. CDR3 nucleotides: TGTGCCAGCAGCTTGGCGGGAACCCTGAACACTGAAGCTTTCTTT.

The J gene is TRBJ1-1, the V gene TRBV28; 10 nucleotides match TRBD1. CDR1 is MDHEN, CDR2 SYDVKM, per germline. Losses at the gene ends were 3 bases for V and 3 bases for J; bases not matched to a gene: 4. The CDR3 extends over 15 amino acids. CDR3 loop: CASSLTGGSDTEAFF. CDR3 DNA: TGTGCCAGCAGTTTGACAGGGGGCAGCGACACTGAAGCTTTCTTT.

The V call is TRBV6-4, the J call TRBJ2-3, with 8 bases matching TRBD2. V was clipped by 0 bases and J by 2 bases; unmatched bases: 4. The CDR3 contains 16 residues. Germline V gene sequence: CDR1 MRHNA, CDR2 SNTAGT. The CDR3 coding sequence is TGTGCCAGCAGTGACTCGATGCGGGGGGACACAGATACGCAGTATTTT. Protein: CASSDSMRGDTDTQYF.

J is TRBJ1-4 and V is TRBV18, with D possibly being TRBD1 (5 bases). The V and J ends lost 3 bases and 3 bases respectively, with 11 bases between them. Per germline, CDR1 KGHSH and CDR2 LQKENI. The CDR3 runs 15 residues. The CDR3 is CASSPPGLANEKLFF. DNA for the CDR3: TGTGCCAGCTCACCCCCAGGGCTCGCTAATGAAAAACTGTTTTTT.

This clone was recorded once. The V call is TRBV7-7, the J call TRBJ1-1; 9 bases match TRBD1. This CDR3 is built from 15 residues. Germline CDR1 SSHAT, CDR2 FNYEAQ (reference sequence). The V gene end was trimmed by 11 bases and the J gene end by 2 bases; junction bases not matched to a gene: 12. Here the CDR3 reads CAGDSGQGSNTEAFF. CDR3 DNA sequence: TGTGCCGGAGATAGTGGACAGGGGAGTAACACTGAAGCTTTCTTT.

The chain carries TRBV5-1 and TRBJ1-1; TRBD1 might be the D (6 bases). V was trimmed by 3 bases and J by 6 bases, leaving 18 bases between them. Germline assignment: CDR1 SGHRS and CDR2 YFSETQ. This CDR3 has 15 amino acids. The CDR3 sequence: CASSSVQGSDAEAFF. CDR3 bases: TGCGCCAGCAGCTCGGTACAGGGATCGGACGCTGAAGCTTTCTTT.

Details on this clone: A read error may account for a junction end that differs from germline. The chain employs TRBV7-9 and TRBJ2-7; D is perhaps TRBD2 (7 bases). This CDR3 is built from 13 residues. Germline V CDR1 and CDR2: SEHNR, FQNEAQ (reference sequence). The CDR3 nucleotides read TGTGCCAGCAGCTTAGAAAGGGCGGGGGCCTGGGACTTC. Translation: CASSLERAGAWDF.

This chain joins TRBV5-4 and TRBJ2-2; 8 bases line up with TRBD2. The CDR3 contains 16 residues. The junction had 8 bases not matched to a gene; V was cut back by 0 bases and J by 7 bases. Germline V gives CDR1 SGHNT, CDR2 YYREEE (reference sequence). The DNA of the CDR3 is TGTGCCAGCAGCTTGGGGGGACTAGGGCGGGTCGGGGAGCTGTTTTTT. Its translation: CASSLGGLGRVGELFF.